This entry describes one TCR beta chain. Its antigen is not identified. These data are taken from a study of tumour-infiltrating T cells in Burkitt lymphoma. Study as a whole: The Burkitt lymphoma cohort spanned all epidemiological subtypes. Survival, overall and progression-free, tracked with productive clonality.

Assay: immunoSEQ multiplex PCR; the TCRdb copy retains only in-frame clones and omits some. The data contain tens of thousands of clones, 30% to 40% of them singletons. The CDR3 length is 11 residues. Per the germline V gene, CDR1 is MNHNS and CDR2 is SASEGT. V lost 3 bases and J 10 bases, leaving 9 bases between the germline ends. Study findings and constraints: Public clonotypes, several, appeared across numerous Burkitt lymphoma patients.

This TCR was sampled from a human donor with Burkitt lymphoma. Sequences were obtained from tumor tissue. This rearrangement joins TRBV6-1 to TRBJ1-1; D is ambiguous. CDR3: CASSEQTRAFF. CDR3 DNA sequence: TGTGCCAGCAGTGAGCAGACCCGAGCTTTCTTT.